The 24 T cell receptor beta chains in this list originate from one sample, sequenced in a study of patients and donors after allogeneic stem cell transplantation. TCRdb used MiXCR to reprocess the RT-PCR reads, holding one entry per CDR3 protein. The sample includes roughly 960,000 distinct CDR3 sequences, 15% to 20% of them seen just once. The sample taken for sequencing was blood, either unsorted or a sorted T cell fraction (not recorded which). The receptors derive from a human donor who was either an allogeneic HSCT recipient or a stem cell or donor lymphocyte infusion donor (not recorded which). It is not recorded whose cells these are; they may come from a transplant donor.

The chain links TRBV7-3 to TRBJ2-2; either TRBD1 or TRBD2 may supply D (6 bases each). The CDR3 is 17 residues long. The germline V gene encodes CDR1 SGHTA and CDR2 FQGTGA. Trimming removed 7 bases from V and 3 bases from J, with 21 bases in between. CDR3 bases: TGTGCCAGCAACGGGGGCCTCGACGCATACTACACCGGGGAGCTGTTTTTT. Translation gives CASNGGLDAYYTGELFF.

The chain joins TRBV6-2 or TRBV6-3 to TRBJ2-7; D may be TRBD1 or TRBD2 (5 bases each). Germline V CDR1 and CDR2: MNHEY, SVGEGT. Trimming pared 8 bases from V and 0 bases from J, leaving 14 bases between. This CDR3 has 14 amino acids. The CDR3 loop is CASGGSGHSYEQYF. As DNA, the CDR3 is TGTGCCAGCGGGGGATCAGGTCACTCCTACGAGCAGTACTTC.

CDR3 nucleotide sequence: TGTGCCACCAGTGCTGGGGACAGCGTCATAGGCTACACCTTC. It translates to CATSAGDSVIGYTF. The V call is TRBV24-1, the J call TRBJ1-2; 7 bases line up with TRBD1. V lost 5 bases, J lost 8 bases, and 10 bases stayed unmatched. CDR3 size: 14 residues. Germline CDR1 KGHDR, CDR2 SFDVKD.

Only a few counts were recorded for this clonotype. The chain employs TRBV7-2 and TRBJ2-7; 7 nucleotides line up with TRBD1. The CDR3 covers 14 residues. The ends lost 5 bases at V and 2 bases at J; junction bases unmatched: 6. The germline V gene has CDR1 SGHTA and CDR2 FQGNSA. The CDR3 bases are TGTGCCAGCAGCGCGGACAGGCAACCCTACGAGCAGTACTTC. Its translation: CASSADRQPYEQYF.

This clonotype was detected many times. V usage is TRBV10-3 and J usage is TRBJ2-1; 7 nucleotides agree with TRBD2. Germline lookup yields CDR1 ENHRY and CDR2 SYGVKD. V was clipped by 5 bases and J by 3 bases; unmatched bases: 10. The CDR3 length is 16 residues. In DNA, the CDR3 is TGTGCCATCAGTAGCGGGGCGGGAGACCTCTACAATGAGCAGTTCTTC. Encoded protein: CAISSGAGDLYNEQFF.

This chain joins TRBV6-2 or TRBV6-3 and TRBJ2-2; possible D gene TRBD2, 6 bases. The CDR3 length is 16 residues. Trimming left V 2 bases short and J 0 bases short, with 10 bases between. The germline V gene has CDR1 MNHEY and CDR2 SVGEGT. CDR3 sequence reads: CASSYRRGTNTGELFF. In nucleotides, the CDR3 is TGTGCCAGCAGTTACAGGCGGGGCACGAACACCGGGGAGCTGTTTTTT.

The table lists this clonotype with a few counts. The chain recombines TRBV4-1 with TRBJ2-5, with 9 bases aligning to TRBD2. J lost 4 bases, V lost 0 bases, and 3 bases had no gene match. CDR1 and CDR2 from the germline V gene are MGHRA and YSYEKL. The CDR3 runs to 15 residues. CDR3 bases: TGCGCCAGCAGCCAAGATCCAGCGGGAGGAGAGACCCAGTACTTC. Protein sequence: CASSQDPAGGETQYF.

Ten or more counts support this clonotype. The gene calls are TRBV19 and TRBJ2-3; 11 nucleotides match TRBD2. The CDR3 covers 16 residues. Looked up from germline, CDR1 is LNHDA and CDR2 is SQIVND (reference sequence). V was clipped by 8 bases and J by 1 base; unmatched bases: 8. The CDR3 loop is CASSLLAGGRTDTQYF. The DNA for the CDR3 is TGTGCCAGTTCCCTCCTAGCGGGGGGCCGCACAGATACGCAGTATTTT.

This chain links TRBV23-1 with TRBJ1-5, with no clear D. TRBV23-1 counts as an open reading frame of uncertain function. With 3 bases removed from V and 3 bases from J, the gap between germline ends came to 15 bases. The CDR3 sequence is 16 residues long. Here the CDR3 reads CASSQPGEKFNQPQHF. The CDR3 DNA is TGCGCCAGCAGTCAGCCCGGAGAGAAATTCAATCAGCCCCAGCATTTT.

The rearrangement uses TRBV24-1 and TRBJ2-1, with 7 bases matching TRBD1. V lost 8 bases to trimming and J lost 7 bases; unmatched junction nucleotides: 7. CDR1 is KGHDR and CDR2 is SFDVKD in the germline V gene. The CDR3 runs 13 residues. The CDR3 protein is CATTEGAENEQFF. CDR3 DNA sequence: TGTGCCACCACAGAGGGGGCGGAGAATGAGCAGTTCTTC.

This chain uses TRBV3-1 with TRBJ2-2; D is undetermined. This CDR3 spans 12 amino acids. Trimming cost V 4 bases and J 9 bases, with 9 bases left between them. In germline, CDR1 is LGHDT, CDR2 YNNKEL (reference sequence). CDR3 residues: CASSRSTWELFF. DNA of the CDR3: TGTGCCAGCAGCCGGAGTACCTGGGAGCTGTTTTTT.

This clonotype was observed a few times. The genes are TRBV7-6 and TRBJ2-7, with a possible D match to TRBD2 (5 bases). V was trimmed by 0 bases and J by 3 bases, leaving 18 bases between them. CDR3 length: 17 amino acids. Germline CDR1 is SGHVS and CDR2 is FNYEAQ. CDR3 nucleotide sequence: TGTGCCAGCAGCTTAGCATCAAGGGAGAACGCCTTCTACGAGCAGTACTTC. The encoded protein is CASSLASRENAFYEQYF.

In this sample, this clonotype turned up a few times. This chain links TRBV7-9 with TRBJ1-1; D might be TRBD1 (5 bases). Trimming shortened V by 5 bases and J by 1 base, and 14 bases separated the two germline ends. Germline V gene lookup returns CDR1 SEHNR and CDR2 FQNEAQ (reference sequence). There are 15 residues in the CDR3. The CDR3 reads CASSPRDSPNTEAFF. CDR3 DNA sequence: TGTGCCAGCAGCCCCCGGGACTCACCGAACACTGAAGCTTTCTTT.

This rearrangement joins TRBV6-6 to TRBJ2-7; unclear D gene. V lost 4 bases to trimming and J lost 0 bases, with 7 bases between them. CDR1 is MNHNY, CDR2 SVGAGI, per germline (reference sequence). The CDR3 is 13 residues long. CDR3 sequence (DNA): TGTGCCAGCAGTTTCGCCTACTCCTACGAGCAGTACTTC. Protein sequence: CASSFAYSYEQYF.

This clonotype has only a few counts. The rearrangement joins TRBV20-1 to TRBJ2-1; D might be TRBD1 or TRBD2, each matching 5 bases. The CDR3 is 11 residues long. Germline V gives CDR1 DFQATT, CDR2 SNEGSKA (reference sequence). Trimming left V 6 bases short and J 6 bases short, with 9 bases between. The CDR3 loop reads CSAPRGNEQFF. As DNA, the CDR3 is TGCAGTGCCCCGAGGGGCAATGAGCAGTTCTTC.

This clonotype was counted only a few times. J is TRBJ1-2 and V is TRBV6-1; 9 nucleotides match TRBD1. This CDR3 contains 17 residues. The germline V gene has CDR1 MNHNS and CDR2 SASEGT. The J segment lost 3 bases and the V segment lost 5 bases, leaving 13 bases of the junction unmatched. The chain's CDR3 is CASSPGQGQVVDYGYTF. CDR3 coding DNA: TGTGCCAGCAGTCCCGGACAGGGGCAGGTGGTAGACTATGGCTACACCTTC.

CDR3 sequence (DNA): TGTGCCACCAGTGATGGAAACGGGACTCCTGGGGCCAACGTCCTGACTTTC. Translation gives CATSDGNGTPGANVLTF. This chain joins TRBV24-1 and TRBJ2-6; D might be TRBD2 (6 bases). The V gene's germline CDR1 is KGHDR and CDR2 SFDVKD. Trimming pared 3 bases from V and 2 bases from J, leaving 13 bases between. The length of the CDR3 is 17 residues.

This clonotype was detected many times. The V call is TRBV29-1, the J call TRBJ2-3; the D gene is possibly TRBD1 (6 bases). This CDR3 is 14 amino acids long. CDR1 and CDR2 (germline): SQVTM, ANQGSEA. Trimming stripped 7 bases from V and 4 bases from J, with 18 bases between. This CDR3 is CSAGWTAVPDTQYF. The CDR3 coding sequence is TGCAGCGCGGGGTGGACAGCCGTTCCAGATACGCAGTATTTT.

This clonotype has a handful of counts. The chain links TRBV7-3 to TRBJ2-3, with D uncertain. The V end lost 2 bases, the J end lost 2 bases, and 8 bases lay between the germline ends. This CDR3 has 14 residues. Germline-derived CDR1 and CDR2 are SGHTA and FQGTGA. CDR3 protein: CASSLQAFTDTQYF. Here the CDR3 DNA reads TGTGCCAGCAGCTTACAGGCCTTCACAGATACGCAGTATTTT.

This clonotype has a handful of counts. This rearrangement joins TRBV29-1 to TRBJ1-1; 8 nucleotides line up with TRBD1. This CDR3 spans 13 amino acids. Germline CDR1 is SQVTM and CDR2 is ANQGSEA. V lost 5 bases, J lost 3 bases, and 5 bases stayed unmatched. CDR3 amino acids: CSVSTGDYTEAFF. Written as DNA, the CDR3 is TGCAGCGTTTCGACAGGGGATTACACTGAAGCTTTCTTT.

The V and J genes are TRBV24-1 and TRBJ1-1; no clear D gene. This CDR3 is built from 13 residues. Per germline, CDR1 KGHDR and CDR2 SFDVKD. Trimming shortened V by 0 bases and J by 4 bases, and 5 bases separated the two germline ends. CDR3 amino acids: CATSDLEGTEAFF. The DNA of the CDR3 is TGTGCCACCAGTGATTTGGAGGGCACTGAAGCTTTCTTT.

This rearrangement joins TRBV19 to TRBJ2-1; 10 nucleotides agree with TRBD2. V shed 4 bases, J shed 4 bases, and the junction held 13 bases outside the gene matches. Germline assignment: CDR1 LNHDA and CDR2 SQIVND (reference sequence). CDR3 length equals 18 residues. The chain's CDR3 is CASSRSSGRAFGYNEQFF. CDR3 DNA sequence: TGTGCCAGTAGTAGATCCAGCGGGAGGGCCTTCGGGTACAATGAGCAGTTCTTC.

In its sample, this clonotype was seen a few times. The chain joins TRBV5-6 to TRBJ2-3; TRBD2 agrees at 9 bases. This CDR3 comprises 17 residues. J lost 3 bases, V lost 0 bases, and 8 bases had no gene match. Germline CDR1 SGHDT, CDR2 YYEEEE. The CDR3 protein is CASSLAFWSGRTDTQYF. CDR3 DNA: TGTGCCAGCAGCTTGGCCTTTTGGAGCGGGAGGACAGATACGCAGTATTTT.

This clonotype occurred a few times. The chain has TRBV3-1 and TRBJ1-6; D gene uncertain. Germline CDR1 is LGHDT and CDR2 is YNNKEL (reference sequence). This CDR3 has 18 residues. V was cut by 3 bases and J by 7 bases, with 22 bases left in between. CDR3 residues: CASSQTPRLAAKNSPLHF. The DNA for the CDR3 is TGTGCCAGCAGCCAGACCCCAAGGTTGGCAGCAAAAAATTCACCCCTCCACTTT.